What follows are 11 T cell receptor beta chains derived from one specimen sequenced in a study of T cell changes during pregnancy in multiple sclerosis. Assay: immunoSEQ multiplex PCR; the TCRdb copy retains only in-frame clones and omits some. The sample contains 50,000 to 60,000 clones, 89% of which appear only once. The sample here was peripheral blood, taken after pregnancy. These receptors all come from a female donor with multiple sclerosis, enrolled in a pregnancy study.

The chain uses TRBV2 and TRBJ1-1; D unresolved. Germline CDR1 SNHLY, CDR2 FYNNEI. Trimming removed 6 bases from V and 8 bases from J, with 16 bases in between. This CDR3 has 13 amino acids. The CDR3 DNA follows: TGTGCCAGCAGCGCTGCGTTCGCGCGGGAAGCTTTCTTT. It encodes CASSAAFAREAFF. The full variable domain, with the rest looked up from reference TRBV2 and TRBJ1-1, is EPEVTQTPSHQVTQMGQEVILRCVPISNHLYFYWYRQILGQKVEFLVSFYNNEISEKSEIFDDQFSVERPDGSNFTLKIRSTKLEDSAMYFCASSAAFAREAFFGQGTRLTVV.

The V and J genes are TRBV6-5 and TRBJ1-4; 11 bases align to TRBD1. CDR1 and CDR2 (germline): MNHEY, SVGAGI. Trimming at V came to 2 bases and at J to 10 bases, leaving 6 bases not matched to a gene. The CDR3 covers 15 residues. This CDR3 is CASSYGDRGSGKLFF. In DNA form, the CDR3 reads TGTGCCAGCAGTTACGGGGACAGGGGGTCTGGAAAACTGTTTTTT.

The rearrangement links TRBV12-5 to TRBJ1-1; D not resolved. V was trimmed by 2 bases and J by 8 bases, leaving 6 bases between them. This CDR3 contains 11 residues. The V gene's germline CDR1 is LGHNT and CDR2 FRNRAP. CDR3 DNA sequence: TGTGCTAGTGGTTTGCCATTCGAAGCTTTCTTT. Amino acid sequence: CASGLPFEAFF.

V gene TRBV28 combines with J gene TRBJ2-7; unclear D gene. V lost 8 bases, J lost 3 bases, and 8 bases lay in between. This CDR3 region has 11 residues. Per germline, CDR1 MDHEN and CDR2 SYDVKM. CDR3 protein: CASGKYYEQYF. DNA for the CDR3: TGTGCCAGCGGCAAGTACTACGAGCAGTACTTC. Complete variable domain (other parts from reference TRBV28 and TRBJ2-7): DVKVTQSSRYLVKRTGEKVFLECVQDMDHENMFWYRQDPGLGLRLIYFSYDVKMKEKGDIPEGYSVSREKKERFSLILESASTNQTSMYLCASGKYYEQYFGPGTRLTVT.

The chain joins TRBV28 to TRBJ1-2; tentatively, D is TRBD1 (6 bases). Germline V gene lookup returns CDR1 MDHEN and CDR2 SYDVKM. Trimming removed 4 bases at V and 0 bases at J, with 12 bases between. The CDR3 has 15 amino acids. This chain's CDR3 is CASSYPGHTNYGYTF. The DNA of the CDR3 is TGTGCCAGCAGTTATCCGGGACATACTAACTATGGCTACACCTTC.

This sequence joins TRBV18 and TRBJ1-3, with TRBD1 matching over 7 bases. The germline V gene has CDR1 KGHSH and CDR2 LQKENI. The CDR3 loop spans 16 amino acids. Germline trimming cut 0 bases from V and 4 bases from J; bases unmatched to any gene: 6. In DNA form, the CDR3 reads TGTGCCAGCTCACCACCCGGACAGGCGTGGGGAAACACCATATATTTT. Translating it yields CASSPPGQAWGNTIYF.

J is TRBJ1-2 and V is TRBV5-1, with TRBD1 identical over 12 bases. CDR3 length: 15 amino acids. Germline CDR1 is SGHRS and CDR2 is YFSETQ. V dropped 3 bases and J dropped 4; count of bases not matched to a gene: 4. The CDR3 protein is CASSWGQGAIYGYTF. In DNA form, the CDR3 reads TGCGCCAGCAGCTGGGGACAGGGGGCGATCTATGGCTACACCTTC.

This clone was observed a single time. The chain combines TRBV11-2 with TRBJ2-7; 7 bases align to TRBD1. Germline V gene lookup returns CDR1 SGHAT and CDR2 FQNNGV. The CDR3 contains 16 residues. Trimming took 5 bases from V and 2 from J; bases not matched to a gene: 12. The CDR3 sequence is CASSPIRRQGAYEQYF. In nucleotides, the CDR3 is TGTGCCAGCAGCCCGATCAGGAGGCAGGGGGCCTACGAGCAGTACTTC.

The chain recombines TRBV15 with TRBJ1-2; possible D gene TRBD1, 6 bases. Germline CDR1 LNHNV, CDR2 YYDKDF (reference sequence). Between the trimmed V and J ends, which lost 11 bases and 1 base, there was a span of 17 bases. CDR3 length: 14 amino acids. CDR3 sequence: CAAATGTYNYGYTF. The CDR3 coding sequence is TGTGCCGCGGCTACCGGGACATATAACTATGGCTACACCTTC.

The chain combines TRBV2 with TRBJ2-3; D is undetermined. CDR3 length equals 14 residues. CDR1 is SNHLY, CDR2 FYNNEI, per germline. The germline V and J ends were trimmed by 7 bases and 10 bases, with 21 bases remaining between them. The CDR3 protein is CASTQATLEVAQYF. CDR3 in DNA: TGTGCCAGCACCCAAGCTACCCTCGAAGTTGCGCAGTATTTT.

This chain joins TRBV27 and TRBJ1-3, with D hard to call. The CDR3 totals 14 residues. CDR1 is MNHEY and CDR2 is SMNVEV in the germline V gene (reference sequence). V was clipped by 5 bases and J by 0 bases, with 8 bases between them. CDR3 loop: CASSGHSSGNTIYF. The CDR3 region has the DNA TGTGCCAGCAGTGGGCACAGCTCTGGAAACACCATATATTTT.